A single sample is the source of the 17 T cell receptor beta chains below, sequenced in a study of vaccination effects on CD4 cells after COVID-19. In the ViraFEST assay, antigen-specific CD4+ clonotypes were identified by expansion after peptide-pool stimulation. Following 10 days of culture, CD4+ T cells were isolated. Of the BNT162b2 and mRNA-1273 vaccines, participants received two doses of one or the other. Antigens of these TCRs are unknown. TCRdb's copy holds only in-frame clones and misses some; the assay was immunoSEQ multiplex PCR. Counted here are 25,000 to 35,000 clones, roughly 85% occurring once; the ten biggest clones make up 1.4%. The sample here was CD4+ T cells from PBMCs cultured with HCoV-NL63 spike peptides, taken after COVID-19 vaccination. The source is a human donor who received a COVID-19 vaccine. Some clones in this sample may be carry-over from other donors' samples.

The J gene is TRBJ1-1, the V gene TRBV5-4; D ambiguous. V was clipped by 1 base and J by 1 base, with 8 bases between them. Germline V CDR1 and CDR2: SGHNT, YYREEE (reference sequence). The CDR3 is made up of 14 amino acids. The CDR3 DNA is TGTGCCAGCAGCTTGTATCTTGGGAACACTGAAGCTTTCTTT. Amino acid sequence: CASSLYLGNTEAFF. The full variable domain, rest sourced from reference TRBV5-4 and TRBJ1-1, is ETGVTQSPTHLIKTRGQQVTLRCSSQSGHNTVSWYQQALGQGPQFIFQYYREEENGRGNFPPRFSGLQFPNYSSELNVNALELDDSALYLCASSLYLGNTEAFFGQGTRLTVV.

This chain joins TRBV28 and TRBJ1-5, with TRBD1 matching 8 bases. The J segment lost 4 bases and the V segment lost 6 bases, leaving 2 bases of the junction unmatched. This CDR3 is 13 amino acids long. Germline loops: CDR1 MDHEN, CDR2 SYDVKM. Here the CDR3 reads CASRWTGNQPQHF. The CDR3 DNA sequence: TGTGCCAGCAGATGGACAGGGAATCAGCCCCAGCATTTT.

This clone has a single count. This chain joins TRBV6-5 and TRBJ2-3; 12 nucleotides line up with TRBD2. Germline assignment: CDR1 MNHEY and CDR2 SVGAGI. This CDR3 has 14 amino acids. J lost 6 bases, V lost 8 bases, and 6 bases had no gene match. The chain's CDR3 is CASSSGGAWDTQYF. The DNA of the CDR3 is TGTGCCAGCTCTAGCGGGGGGGCGTGGGATACGCAGTATTTT.

The chain carries TRBV18 and TRBJ1-1; weak D call: TRBD1 (5 bases). Trimming left V 1 base short and J 6 bases short, with 15 bases between. CDR1 is KGHSH and CDR2 is LQKENI in the germline V gene. There are 15 residues in the CDR3. CDR3 sequence: CASSPLKGIGSEAFF. The CDR3 coding sequence is TGTGCCAGCTCACCACTGAAGGGGATCGGATCTGAAGCTTTCTTT.

The rearrangement uses TRBV28 and TRBJ1-1; a weak D match, TRBD1 (5 bases). Trimming stripped 4 bases from V and 1 base from J, with 16 bases between. The CDR3 contains 16 residues. Germline V lookup: CDR1 MDHEN, CDR2 SYDVKM. The CDR3 reads CASSSQDGGGNTEAFF. The DNA for the CDR3 is TGTGCCAGCAGTTCGCAGGACGGCGGGGGGAACACTGAAGCTTTCTTT.

Comment on this clone: Mismatch with germline at one junction end may stem from a read error. V is TRBV19 and J is TRBJ2-5; 7 bases fit TRBD1. Germline V gives CDR1 LNHDA, CDR2 SQIVND (reference sequence). The CDR3 has 15 amino acids. CDR3 region: CASSIDRAFRETQYF. CDR3 DNA sequence: TGTGCCAGTAGCATAGACAGGGCGTTTCGGGAGACCCAGTACTTC.

In this sample, this clone turned up once. The V and J genes are TRBV12-3 or TRBV12-4 and TRBJ1-5; D gene uncertain. Trimming took 3 bases from V and 1 from J, leaving 1 base between them. This CDR3 is 12 amino acids long. Here the CDR3 reads CASSFSNQPQHF. In nucleotides, the CDR3 is TGTGCCAGCAGTTTCAGCAATCAGCCCCAGCATTTT.

V usage is TRBV18 and J usage is TRBJ2-3; D may be TRBD2 (6 bases). The germline V and J ends were trimmed by 4 bases and 1 base, with 15 bases remaining between them. CDR3 length: 16 residues. CDR1 and CDR2 from the germline V gene are KGHSH and LQKENI. Here the CDR3 DNA reads TGTGCCAGCTCACAATCAACCTTAGCGGGCACAGATACGCAGTATTTT. Protein sequence: CASSQSTLAGTDTQYF.

J is TRBJ1-2 and V is TRBV6-1; 7 bases match TRBD1. The germline CDR1 and CDR2 sequences are MNHNS and SASEGT. The CDR3 extends over 17 amino acids. Trimming took 3 bases from V and 4 from J; bases not matched to a gene: 14. This CDR3 reads CASSDRMGIGTVYGYTF. The CDR3, as DNA: TGTGCCAGCAGTGATCGGATGGGGATCGGGACAGTCTATGGCTACACCTTC.

The chain uses TRBV14 and TRBJ1-1; no definite D call. The CDR3 contains 13 residues. Germline V gene data show CDR1 as SGHDN and CDR2 as FVKESK. Trimming removed 2 bases from V and 6 bases from J, with 10 bases in between. The CDR3 DNA is TGTGCCAGCAGCCAACGGACCGCCCCTGAAGCTTTCTTT. Protein sequence: CASSQRTAPEAFF.

The CDR3 nucleotides are TGTGCCAGCAGCAAAAGAGGACAGGGGCTTGGCTACACCTTC. This translates into CASSKRGQGLGYTF. This chain links TRBV7-8 with TRBJ1-2, with TRBD1 matching over 9 bases. The CDR3 has 14 residues. Germline lookup yields CDR1 SGHVS and CDR2 FQNEAQ. With V trimmed by 5 bases and J by 7 bases, 8 bases remained unmatched. Together with reference TRBV7-8 and TRBJ1-2, the CDR3 gives the full variable domain: GAGVSQSPRYKVAKRGQDVALRCDPISGHVSLFWYQQALGQGPEFLTYFQNEAQLDKSGLPSDRFFAERPEGSVSTLKIQRTQQEDSAVYLCASSKRGQGLGYTFGSGTRLTVV.

The rearrangement links TRBV29-1 to TRBJ1-2; D may be TRBD1 (6 bases). CDR3 length: 14 amino acids. The germline CDR1 and CDR2 sequences are SQVTM and ANQGSEA. V lost 5 bases to trimming and J lost 4 bases, with 17 bases between them. The CDR3 DNA reads as TGCAGCGTTCTCGACACGGGGGCCCTCTATGGCTACACCTTC. Protein sequence: CSVLDTGALYGYTF. The full variable domain, its missing parts supplied by reference TRBV29-1 and TRBJ1-2, is SAVISQKPSRDICQRGTSLTIQCQVDSQVTMMFWYRQQPGQSLTLIATANQGSEATYESGFVIDKFPISRPNLTFSTLTVSNMSPEDSSIYLCSVLDTGALYGYTFGSGTRLTVV.

The chain employs TRBV7-2 and TRBJ2-3, with D possibly being TRBD1 (5 bases). Germline V gene sequence: CDR1 SGHTA, CDR2 FQGNSA. The CDR3 has 12 amino acids. The germline V and J ends were trimmed by 5 bases and 6 bases, with 9 bases remaining between them. The CDR3 DNA reads as TGTGCCAGCAGCAGAGACAGCGATACGCAGTATTTT. Protein: CASSRDSDTQYF.

The chain is built from TRBV2 and TRBJ2-1; D gene uncertain. The germline CDR1 and CDR2 sequences are SNHLY and FYNNEI. Trimming pared 5 bases from V and 4 bases from J, leaving 3 bases between. This CDR3 spans 11 amino acids. CDR3 region: CASSPYNEQFF. The CDR3 region has the DNA TGTGCCAGCAGTCCGTACAATGAGCAGTTCTTC.

The J gene is TRBJ2-5, the V gene TRBV19; D ambiguous. CDR3 length: 14 residues. Deletions cut 3 bases from V and 0 bases from J, with 8 bases between. Germline CDR1 reads LNHDA; CDR2 reads SQIVND (reference sequence). The CDR3 DNA is TGTGCCAGTAGTATGAGAACGTACCAAGAGACCCAGTACTTC. It encodes CASSMRTYQETQYF.

The chain couples TRBV13 to TRBJ2-7; D gene uncertain. Trimming stripped 0 bases from V and 4 bases from J, with 10 bases between. The CDR3 consists of 14 residues. CDR1 is PRHDT, CDR2 FYEKMQ, per germline (reference sequence). The CDR3 region is CASSLGRRVYEQYV. For the CDR3, the DNA is TGTGCCAGCAGCTTAGGCCGACGGGTATACGAGCAGTACGTC.

This chain uses TRBV27 with TRBJ1-6, with D possibly matching TRBD1 (6 bases). Germline CDR1 reads MNHEY; CDR2 reads SMNVEV (reference sequence). CDR3 length equals 17 residues. V shed 8 bases and J shed 0 bases, with 17 bases lying between them. The DNA for the CDR3 is TGTGCCAGCTCCCCGCGCCTGGACAGCTCCTATAATTCACCCCTCCACTTT. This sequence encodes CASSPRLDSSYNSPLHF.